Listed below are T cell receptor beta chains from one sample, sequenced in a study of T cells in Graves' hyperthyroidism and ophthalmopathy. Via MiXCR, TCRdb re-called the multiplex PCR reads, giving one row per CDR3 protein. The repertoire holds approximately 700,000 distinct CDR3 sequences, with less than 45% as singletons. Source material: peripheral blood or thyroid tissue (not recorded which). These receptors were collected from an adult man with Graves' disease, either hyperthyroidism or ophthalmopathy (not recorded which). The CDR3 runs from the conserved cysteine through the conserved F or W. The order of the fields is clone size, D gene, J gene, V gene, CDR3 protein, CDR3 DNA. The D gene is left open where the match is weak. Some rows have no size entry. The others give once, few or many, or a class for an expanded clone.

. | TRBD2 | TRBJ2-3 | TRBV12-3/TRBV12-4 | CASSLAGGTDTQYF | TGTGCCAGCAGTCTAGCGGGAGGAACAGATACGCAGTATTTT
. | TRBD1 | TRBJ2-5 | TRBV5-5 | CASSSQDREETQYF | TGTGCCAGCAGCTCACAGGACAGGGAAGAGACCCAGTACTTC
. | . | TRBJ1-5 | TRBV2 | CASSPQFYSNQPQHF | TGTGCCAGCAGTCCACAGTTTTATAGCAATCAGCCCCAGCATTTT
. | . | TRBJ1-4 | TRBV11-2 | CASSKDTGDEKLFF | TGTGCCAGCAGCAAGGACACGGGTGATGAAAAACTGTTTTTT
. | . | TRBJ1-3 | TRBV9 | CASSTTGLGNTIYF | TGTGCCAGCAGCACCACAGGGTTAGGAAACACCATATATTTT
once | . | TRBJ1-1 | TRBV24-1 | CATSDGIEAFF | TGTGCCACCAGTGATGGGATTGAAGCTTTCTTT
once | . | TRBJ2-7 | TRBV12-3/TRBV12-4 | CASSFPGERNEQYF | TGTGCCAGCAGTTTTCCAGGGGAACGAAACGAGCAGTACTTC
once | TRBD1 | TRBJ1-1 | TRBV2 | CASHGTGTTNTEAFF | TGTGCCAGCCATGGGACAGGGACGACGAACACTGAAGCTTTCTTT
many | TRBD2 | TRBJ2-7 | TRBV7-9 | CASSGGLAGSYEQYF | TGTGCCAGCAGCGGGGGACTAGCGGGGTCCTACGAGCAGTACTTC
few | TRBD1 | TRBJ2-7 | TRBV2 | CASTPFGTESSYEQYF | TGTGCCAGCACTCCATTTGGGACAGAGAGCTCCTACGAGCAGTACTTC
few | . | TRBJ1-1 | TRBV29-1 | CSVVAPAEAFF | TGCAGCGTTGTTGCCCCGGCTGAAGCTTTCTTT
once | . | TRBJ1-2 | TRBV24-1 | CATSDSGASNGYTF | TGTGCCACCAGTGATTCAGGGGCATCAAATGGCTACACCTTC
. | . | TRBJ1-1 | TRBV12-3/TRBV12-4 | CASSFGRAQRTEAFF | TGTGCCAGCAGTTTCGGCAGGGCACAGAGGACTGAAGCTTTCTTT
few | TRBD1 | TRBJ1-1 | TRBV2 | CASSRSGGAETEAFF | TGTGCCAGCAGTCGATCAGGGGGCGCGGAGACTGAAGCTTTCTTT
. | . | TRBJ2-3 | TRBV7-9 | CASSLALISTDTQYF | TGTGCCAGCAGCTTAGCGCTGATTAGCACAGATACGCAGTATTTT
. | . | TRBJ2-7 | TRBV7-9 | CASSLARLSIAGEQYF | TGTGCCAGCAGCTTAGCGCGGTTATCTATCGCCGGGGAGCAGTACTTC
few | . | TRBJ1-1 | TRBV5-1 | CASSSIGQNTEAFF | TGCGCCAGCAGTTCGATAGGACAAAACACTGAAGCTTTCTTT
few | . | TRBJ2-7 | TRBV20-1 | CSAREFSSYEQYF | TGCAGTGCTAGAGAGTTCAGCTCCTACGAGCAGTACTTC
many | TRBD1 | TRBJ1-5 | TRBV2 | CASKGAVSNQPQHF | TGTGCCAGCAAGGGGGCCGTTAGCAATCAGCCCCAGCATTTT
. | TRBD1 | TRBJ1-2 | TRBV12-3/TRBV12-4 | CASSTNLRDSDGYTF | TGTGCCAGCAGTACCAATCTCCGGGACAGCGATGGCTACACCTTC
. | . | TRBJ1-2 | TRBV7-8 | CASSPARHTNYGYTF | TGTGCCAGCAGCCCGGCACGGCATACTAACTATGGCTACACCTTC
few | . | TRBJ1-1 | TRBV10-3 | CASSPNPVSSEAFF | TGTGCCAGCAGCCCCAATCCCGTTAGTTCTGAAGCTTTCTTT
few | . | TRBJ2-2 | TRBV29-1 | CSVTGLGLTGELFF | TGCAGCGTTACCGGGCTAGGGCTGACCGGGGAGCTGTTTTTT
. | TRBD1 | TRBJ2-6 | TRBV25-1 | CASVGGQGGVGANVLTF | TGTGCCAGTGTGGGGGGACAGGGGGGCGTCGGGGCCAACGTCCTGACTTTC
few | TRBD1 | TRBJ1-2 | TRBV20-1 | CSAKIQGPNYGYTF | TGCAGTGCCAAAATACAGGGGCCTAACTATGGCTACACCTTC
many | . | TRBJ2-7 | TRBV10-2 | CASSESGRWEQYF | TGCGCCAGCAGTGAGTCAGGGAGATGGGAGCAGTACTTC
once | . | TRBJ1-1 | TRBV19 | CASSIGPSRATEAFF | TGTGCCAGCAGTATTGGGCCGAGCAGGGCCACTGAAGCTTTCTTT
. | TRBD2 | TRBJ2-7 | TRBV2 | CASSFEGGAYEQYF | TGTGCCAGCAGCTTTGAGGGAGGGGCCTACGAGCAGTACTTC
. | . | TRBJ1-2 | TRBV6-2/TRBV6-3 | CASSYSGDGSIYTF | TGTGCCAGCAGTTACTCAGGGGATGGTTCCATCTACACCTTC
. | . | TRBJ1-2 | TRBV7-9 | CASSGGAVSRSGNTF | TGTGCCAGCAGCGGGGGGGCGGTCAGTCGGTCTGGAAACACCTTC
many | . | TRBJ1-4 | TRBV2 | CASSATHQGEKLFF | TGTGCCAGCAGCGCAACCCACCAGGGGGAAAAACTGTTTTTT
many | TRBD1 | TRBJ2-7 | TRBV29-1 | CSTTGQGYEQYF | TGCAGCACAACGGGACAGGGCTACGAGCAGTACTTC
. | . | TRBJ1-5 | TRBV12-3/TRBV12-4 | CASSFAGWGSSNQPQHF | TGTGCCAGCAGTTTCGCAGGGTGGGGAAGCAGCAATCAGCCCCAGCATTTT
few | . | TRBJ2-5 | TRBV6-6 | CASNQGTLQETQYF | TGTGCCAGCAACCAAGGGACTCTCCAAGAGACCCAGTACTTC
. | . | TRBJ1-5 | TRBV10-3 | CANRPGNQPQHF | TGTGCCAACAGGCCCGGTAATCAGCCCCAGCATTTT
. | TRBD1 | TRBJ1-6 | TRBV5-6 | CASSVRQGVNNSPLHF | TGTGCCAGCAGCGTACGACAGGGGGTAAATAATTCACCCCTCCACTTT
many | TRBD1 | TRBJ1-2 | TRBV2 | CASSDGTGSYGYTF | TGTGCCAGCAGTGACGGGACAGGGAGCTATGGCTACACCTTC
. | . | TRBJ2-3 | TRBV11-2 | CASTPDSDTQYF | TGTGCCAGCACCCCGGACAGTGATACGCAGTATTTT
. | TRBD1 | TRBJ1-3 | TRBV4-1 | CASSPIQSRQGIGNTIYF | TGCGCCAGCAGCCCTATTCAAAGCCGACAGGGCATTGGAAACACCATATATTTT
. | TRBD1 | TRBJ1-5 | TRBV19 | CASSISRFSGQVNQPQHF | TGTGCCAGTAGTATCTCCCGTTTCTCGGGACAGGTAAATCAGCCCCAGCATTTT
. | . | TRBJ1-2 | TRBV29-1 | CSVAAGTGGIWTF | .
. | TRBD1 | TRBJ1-6 | TRBV10-3 | CAMGQEDSPLHF | TGTGCCATGGGACAGGAGGATTCACCCCTCCACTTT
many | . | TRBJ1-1 | TRBV29-1 | CSVASVTEAFF | TGCAGCGTTGCGAGTGTCACTGAAGCTTTCTTT
. | . | TRBJ1-2 | TRBV4-1 | CASSQVEGGLGYTF | TGCGCCAGCAGCCAAGTAGAGGGAGGGCTTGGCTACACCTTC
. | TRBD2 | TRBJ2-5 | TRBV19 | CASKESRGGQETQYF | TGTGCCAGTAAGGAATCCCGGGGAGGGCAAGAGACCCAGTACTTC